This TCR beta chain came from a study of shared clonotypes between healthy human individuals. Germline CDR1 reads KGHSH; CDR2 reads LQKENI. Trimming took off 3 bases at V and 0 bases at J, with 12 bases between the two ends. The CDR3 contains 15 residues. The assay was immunoSEQ multiplex PCR, and TCRdb's table has in-frame clones only and misses some. The data contain more than 2,000,000 clones, just over 90% of them singletons. The chain is built from TRBV18 and TRBJ2-7; TRBD1 is a possible D gene (6 bases). This receptor was taken from a man aged 18 to 29 in good health. Specimen: naive CD4+ T cells sorted from blood. Documented subset: CD45RA+ positively selected. CDR3 in amino acids: CASSPDSARSYEQYF. The CDR3 DNA reads TGTGCCAGCTCACCGGACAGTGCACGCTCCTACGAGCAGTACTTC.